Below are 20 T cell receptor beta chains sequenced from a single sample in a study of tumor and adjacent non-tumor tissue in lung cancer. RNA was extracted from bulk tissue without any cell sorting. The normal lung tissue was taken more than 3 cm from the tumor edge. Three rounds of nested PCR, following a modified ARM-PCR protocol, produced the TCRbeta library. MiXCR, run by TCRdb on the multiplex PCR reads, gives a single entry per CDR3 protein. The data show some 80,000 distinct CDR3 sequences, 76% seen once. The sequenced material came from distant non-tumor lung tissue. The receptors originated from a man aged 70-80 years with non-small cell lung cancer.

The chain links TRBV20-1 to TRBJ2-7; D assignment may be TRBD1 or TRBD2 (5 bases each). The CDR3 length is 14 residues. The germline gives CDR1 DFQATT, CDR2 SNEGSKA (reference sequence). Trimming shortened V by 6 bases and J by 2 bases, and 17 bases separated the two germline ends. The CDR3 loop reads CSATGMGSTYEQYF. The CDR3, as DNA: TGCAGTGCCACAGGAATGGGGAGTACCTACGAGCAGTACTTC.

Regarding this clonotype: The junction differs from germline at one of its ends, possibly a read error. J is TRBJ2-2 and V is TRBV10-3, with D maybe TRBD2 (5 bases). CDR3 length: 14 residues. Germline CDR1 reads ENHRY; CDR2 reads SYGVKD. In DNA, the CDR3 is TGTGCCATCCTCAGCGGAGGTGCCACCGGGGAGCTGCTTTTT. This sequence encodes CAILSGGATGELLF.

A few counts support this clonotype. This sequence may be a read error, since a much larger clone differs from it by one base. The chain couples TRBV4-2 to TRBJ2-1; no reliable D call. Germline loops: CDR1 LGHNA, CDR2 YNFKEQ. CDR3 length: 15 residues. CDR3 DNA sequence: TGTGCCAGCAACCAAGGATCCCCTCAATACAATGAGCAGTTCTTC. It yields the protein CASNQGSPQYNEQFF.

Regarding this clonotype: Sequence at one end of the junction differs from germline and may be a read error. The V gene is TRBV5-4, the J gene TRBJ2-5, with D possibly matching TRBD1 (6 bases). This CDR3 has 15 residues. CDR1 is SGHNT and CDR2 is YYREEE in the germline V gene (reference sequence). The CDR3 DNA is TGTGCCAGCAGCTGGCTGGGGGCTAACCAAGAGACCAAGTACTTC. Translating it yields CASSWLGANQETKYF.

This chain uses TRBV6-2 or TRBV6-3 with TRBJ2-2; D uncertain. Germline V gene data show CDR1 as MNHEY and CDR2 as SVGEGT. V lost 9 bases to trimming and J lost 5 bases, with 13 bases between them. The CDR3 contains 13 residues. The CDR3 here is CARSSIKTGELFF. DNA of the CDR3: TGTGCCAGAAGCAGTATTAAAACCGGGGAGCTGTTTTTT.

The chain has TRBV4-1 and TRBJ2-2; 11 positions match TRBD2. The CDR3 is 20 residues long. V gave up 7 bases and J gave up 9 bases; unmatched junction bases: 25. Germline-derived CDR1 and CDR2 are MGHRA and YSYEKL. For the CDR3, the DNA is TGCGCCAGCAAAGCAAGAGGGTCTAGCGGGGGGCCGCGGGGAATCTGGGAGCTGTTTTTT. It translates to CASKARGSSGGPRGIWELFF.

Regarding this clonotype: The CDR3 ends on some other residue instead of the conserved phenylalanine or tryptophan, so this is likely a read error. The rearrangement joins TRBV29-1 to TRBJ1-2; a weak D match, TRBD1 (5 bases). The CDR3 contains 16 residues. CDR1 SQVTM and CDR2 ANQGSEA come from the germline V gene. Here the CDR3 reads CSALPYLGPDNYDYTV. DNA of the CDR3: TGCAGCGCTCTCCCCTACCTGGGACCAGATAACTATGACTACACCGTC.

On this clonotype itself: The junction differs from germline at one of its ends, possibly a read error. The J gene is TRBJ1-6, the V gene TRBV5-4, with 7 nucleotides matching TRBD1. Germline values: CDR1 SGHNT, CDR2 YYREEE (reference sequence). The CDR3 sequence is 15 residues long. The DNA of the CDR3 is TGTGCCAGCAGCCGAACAGGGGATCATAATTCATCCCTCCATTTT. Protein product: CASSRTGDHNSSLHF.

Points on this clonotype: The conserved phenylalanine or tryptophan is not found at the CDR3 terminus, so this likely reflects a read error. This chain uses TRBV20-1 with TRBJ2-1; D uncertain. Germline V gene sequence: CDR1 DFQATT, CDR2 SNEGSKA (reference sequence). The CDR3 sequence is 12 residues long. In DNA form, the CDR3 reads TGCACTGCTAGTATTACCCTTAATGAGCAGTTCTTA. It is translated as CTASITLNEQFL.

Concerning this clonotype itself: The CDR3 end shows no conserved phenylalanine or tryptophan, and so a read error is likely. The limits of the CDR3 on the DNA are not certain, so only TCRdb's listed CDR3 is given. This chain connects TRBV20-1 to TRBJ2-4. The CDR3 is 13 residues long, counting both termini. Germline CDR1 is DFQATT and CDR2 is SNEGSKA (reference sequence). CDR3 sequence reads: CSAVKVAKNILYL.

For this clonotype: A much larger clone lies one base from this, so it may be a read error. The genes are TRBV7-9 and TRBJ2-7; no clear D. The CDR3 has 15 amino acids. Germline V gene data show CDR1 as SEHNR and CDR2 as FQNEAQ (reference sequence). Trimming removed 4 bases at V and 1 base at J, with 14 bases between. The chain's CDR3 is CASSSPLYSSYEQYF. CDR3 DNA sequence: TGTGCCAGCAGCTCCCCCCTCTATAGTTCCTACGAGCAGTACTTC.

As to this clonotype: Relative to the germline gene, one junction end is altered; a read error may explain this. The chain recombines TRBV4-3 with TRBJ2-2; TRBD2 matches at 8 bases. The CDR3 loop spans 18 amino acids. Germline values: CDR1 LGHNA, CDR2 YSLEER. The CDR3 sequence: CASSQDLGSNGRDGEMFF. The DNA for the CDR3 is TGCGCCAGCAGCCAAGACTTAGGGAGTAACGGGAGGGACGGGGAGATGTTTTTT.

In its sample, this clonotype was seen once. The germline gene is not matched at one end of the junction; a read error may be the cause. J is TRBJ2-3 and V is TRBV6-1; D ambiguous. The CDR3 sequence is 13 residues long. Germline lookup yields CDR1 MNHNS and CDR2 SASEGT. The CDR3, as DNA: TGTGCCAGCAGTGAACAGAGTACAGATCCGCAATATTTT. As protein: CASSEQSTDPQYF.

Of note for this clonotype: The junction departs from the called germline gene at one end, perhaps through a read error. The gene calls are TRBV6-6 and TRBJ2-5; D remains ambiguous. The CDR3 extends over 12 amino acids. Germline V gives CDR1 MNHNY, CDR2 SVGAGI (reference sequence). Written as DNA, the CDR3 is TGTGCCAGCAGTGGCGTTCCCGAGACCCAGTATTTC. It translates to CASSGVPETQYF.

This chain joins TRBV11-2 and TRBJ2-7; 7 positions match TRBD1. With 5 bases clipped from V and 6 bases from J, the junction kept 10 bases outside the gene matches. CDR3 length: 14 residues. The germline gives CDR1 SGHAT, CDR2 FQNNGV. Here the CDR3 reads CASSGDSISTEQYF. CDR3 DNA: TGTGCCAGCAGCGGGGACAGCATAAGCACCGAGCAGTACTTC.

This clonotype came up many times. This CDR3 is CSARSPTGGYEQYF. The CDR3 coding sequence is TGCAGTGCTAGATCCCCGACAGGGGGTTACGAGCAGTACTTC. The V and J genes are TRBV20-1 and TRBJ2-7; 9 nucleotides align to TRBD1. This CDR3 contains 14 residues. V lost 2 bases, J lost 4 bases, and 6 bases stayed unmatched. Germline V gene lookup returns CDR1 DFQATT and CDR2 SNEGSKA (reference sequence).

This clonotype was observed a few times. Sequence at one end of the junction differs from germline and may be a read error. V gene TRBV7-2 combines with J gene TRBJ1-1; D is ambiguous. CDR1 SGHTA and CDR2 FQGNSA come from the germline V gene. The CDR3 loop spans 14 amino acids. CDR3 DNA sequence: TGTGCCAGCAACTTACGGGGAGGTGACACTGAAGCTTTCTTT. It codes for CASNLRGGDTEAFF.

About this clonotype: This clone may be a read error of a much larger clone one base away. The chain employs TRBV6-6 and TRBJ1-5, with 7 nucleotides matching TRBD1. With V trimmed by 5 bases and J by 3 bases, 7 bases remained unmatched. CDR1 is MNHNY, CDR2 SVGAGI, per germline (reference sequence). The CDR3 totals 15 residues. The CDR3 protein is CASSPGQGVNQPQHF. CDR3 DNA sequence: TGTGCCAGCAGTCCCGGTCAGGGGGTCAATCAGCCCCAGCATTTT.

About this clonotype itself: A single base separates this from a much larger clone, so it may be a read error. V usage is TRBV14 and J usage is TRBJ2-3; D not resolved. This CDR3 is built from 15 residues. CDR1 SGHDN and CDR2 FVKESK come from the germline V gene. The CDR3, as DNA: TGTGTCAGCAGCGAGTATGGCGGATTATCAGATACGCAGTATTTT. Protein: CVSSEYGGLSDTQYF. The full variable domain, in which reference TRBV14 and TRBJ2-3 provide the parts outside the CDR3, is EAGVTQFPSHSVIEKGQTVTLRCDPISGHDNLYWYRRVMGKEIKFLLHFVKESKQDESGMPNNRFLAERTGGTYSTLKVQPAELEDSGVYFCVSSEYGGLSDTQYFGPGTRLTVL.

CDR3: CACRTGTNVLTF. Here the CDR3 DNA reads TGTGCCTGCCGCACCGGGACCAACGTCCTGACTTTC. The chain is built from TRBV6-2 or TRBV6-3 and TRBJ2-6; TRBD2 is a possible D gene (5 bases). V was shortened by 11 bases and J by 8 bases, with 13 bases between the two germline ends. The length of the CDR3 is 12 residues. Germline V lookup: CDR1 MNHEY, CDR2 SVGEGT.